The clone carrying this TCR beta chain was picked up one time. A J-beta primer mix and a sample-barcoded 5' primer were used in a second PCR of roughly 6 to 12 cycles. TCRdb processed the 5' RACE reads anew with MiXCR; each CDR3 protein has one entry. The table includes over 950,000 distinct CDR3 sequences, approximately 50% detected once. These data come from a study of blood T cells in healthy people across ages. Germline loops: CDR1 MDHEN, CDR2 SYDVKM. Trimming cost V 5 bases and J 0 bases, with 14 bases left between them. The CDR3 loop spans 16 amino acids. Sequenced input: blood. This rearrangement joins TRBV28 to TRBJ2-4; no clear D. The sequence was obtained from a woman aged 60-75 years in good health. CDR3 amino acids: CASSPRRLIAKNIQYF. The CDR3 coding sequence is TGTGCCAGCAGTCCCCGCAGACTTATAGCCAAAAACATTCAGTACTTC.